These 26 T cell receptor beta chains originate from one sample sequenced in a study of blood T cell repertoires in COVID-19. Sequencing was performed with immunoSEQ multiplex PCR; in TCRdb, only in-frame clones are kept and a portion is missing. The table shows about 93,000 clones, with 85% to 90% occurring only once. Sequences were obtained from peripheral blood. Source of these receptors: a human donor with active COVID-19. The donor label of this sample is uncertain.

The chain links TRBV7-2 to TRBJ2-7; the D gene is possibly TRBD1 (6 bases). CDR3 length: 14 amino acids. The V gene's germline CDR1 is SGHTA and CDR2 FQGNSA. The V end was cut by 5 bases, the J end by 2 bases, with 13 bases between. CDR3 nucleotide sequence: TGTGCCAGCAGCATACGACAGGCTACCTACGAGCAGTACTTC. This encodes CASSIRQATYEQYF.

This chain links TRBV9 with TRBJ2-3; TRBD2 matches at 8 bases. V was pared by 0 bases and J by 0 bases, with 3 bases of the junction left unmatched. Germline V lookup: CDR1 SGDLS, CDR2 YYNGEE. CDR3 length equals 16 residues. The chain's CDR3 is CASSVVTGGSTDTQYF. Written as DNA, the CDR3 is TGTGCCAGCAGCGTAGTAACGGGGGGGAGCACAGATACGCAGTATTTT. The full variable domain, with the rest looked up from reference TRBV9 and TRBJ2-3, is DSGVTQTPKHLITATGQRVTLRCSPRSGDLSVYWYQQSLDQGLQFLIQYYNGEERAKGNILERFSAQQFPDLHSELNLSSLELGDSALYFCASSVVTGGSTDTQYFGPGTRLTVL.

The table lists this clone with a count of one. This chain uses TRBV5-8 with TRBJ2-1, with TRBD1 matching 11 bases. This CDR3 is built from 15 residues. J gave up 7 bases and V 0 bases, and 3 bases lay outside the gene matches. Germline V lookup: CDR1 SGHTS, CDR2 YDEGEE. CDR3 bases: TGTGCCAGCAGCTTGGTTGGACAGGGGGCGAATGAGCAGTTCTTC. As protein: CASSLVGQGANEQFF.

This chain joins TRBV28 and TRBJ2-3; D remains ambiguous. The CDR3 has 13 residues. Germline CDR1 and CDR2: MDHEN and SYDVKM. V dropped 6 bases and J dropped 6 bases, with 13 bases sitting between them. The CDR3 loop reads CASSVTYGDTQYF. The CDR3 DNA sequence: TGTGCCAGCAGCGTCACCTATGGTGATACGCAGTATTTT.

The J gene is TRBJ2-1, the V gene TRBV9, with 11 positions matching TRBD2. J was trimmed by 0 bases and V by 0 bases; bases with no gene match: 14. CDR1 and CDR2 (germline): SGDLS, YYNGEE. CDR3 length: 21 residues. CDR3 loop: CASSVAPAVAGGLSSYNEQFF. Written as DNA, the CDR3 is TGTGCCAGCAGCGTAGCCCCGGCGGTAGCGGGGGGGCTGAGCTCCTACAATGAGCAGTTCTTC.

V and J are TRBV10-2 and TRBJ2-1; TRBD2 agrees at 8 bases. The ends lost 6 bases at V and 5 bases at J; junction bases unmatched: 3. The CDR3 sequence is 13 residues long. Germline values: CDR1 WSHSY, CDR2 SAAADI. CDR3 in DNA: TGCGCCAGCAGGGGACTAGGGGACAATGAGCAGTTCTTC. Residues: CASRGLGDNEQFF.

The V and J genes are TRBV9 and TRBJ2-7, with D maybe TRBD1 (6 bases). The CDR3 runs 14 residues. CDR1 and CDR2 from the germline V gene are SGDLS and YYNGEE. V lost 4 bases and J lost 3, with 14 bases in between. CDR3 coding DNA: TGTGCCAGCAGCCCCACCGGGACAAACTACGAGCAGTACTTC. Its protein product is CASSPTGTNYEQYF.

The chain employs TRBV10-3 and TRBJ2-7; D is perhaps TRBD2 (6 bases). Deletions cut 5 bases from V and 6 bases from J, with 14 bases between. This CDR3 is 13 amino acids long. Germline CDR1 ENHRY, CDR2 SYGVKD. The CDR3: CAISFGGSAEQYF. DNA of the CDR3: TGTGCCATCAGTTTTGGGGGGTCCGCCGAGCAGTACTTC.

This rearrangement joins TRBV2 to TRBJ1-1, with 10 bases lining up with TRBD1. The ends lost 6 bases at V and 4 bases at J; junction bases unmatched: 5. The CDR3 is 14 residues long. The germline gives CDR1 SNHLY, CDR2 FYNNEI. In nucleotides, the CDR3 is TGTGCCAGCAGCGTTTGGACAGGGGGCACTGAAGCTTTCTTT. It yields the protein CASSVWTGGTEAFF.

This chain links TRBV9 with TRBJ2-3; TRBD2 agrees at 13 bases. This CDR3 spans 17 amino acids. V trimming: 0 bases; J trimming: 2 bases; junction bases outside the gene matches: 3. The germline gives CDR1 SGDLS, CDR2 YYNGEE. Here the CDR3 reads CASSVGLAGGTTDTQYF. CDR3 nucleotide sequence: TGTGCCAGCAGCGTAGGACTAGCGGGGGGTACCACAGATACGCAGTATTTT.

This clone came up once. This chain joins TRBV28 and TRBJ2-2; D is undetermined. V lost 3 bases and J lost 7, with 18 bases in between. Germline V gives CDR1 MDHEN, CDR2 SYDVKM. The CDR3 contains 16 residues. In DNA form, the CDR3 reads TGTGCCAGCAGTTTGGATAGGAGACGGCCTAACGGGGAGCTGTTTTTT. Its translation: CASSLDRRRPNGELFF.

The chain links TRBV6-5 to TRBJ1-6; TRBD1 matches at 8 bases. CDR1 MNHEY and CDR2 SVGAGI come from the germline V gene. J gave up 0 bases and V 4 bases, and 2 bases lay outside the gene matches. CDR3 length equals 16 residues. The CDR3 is CASSSGQGSYNSPLHF. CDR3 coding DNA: TGTGCCAGCAGTTCCGGACAGGGCTCCTATAATTCACCCCTCCACTTT.

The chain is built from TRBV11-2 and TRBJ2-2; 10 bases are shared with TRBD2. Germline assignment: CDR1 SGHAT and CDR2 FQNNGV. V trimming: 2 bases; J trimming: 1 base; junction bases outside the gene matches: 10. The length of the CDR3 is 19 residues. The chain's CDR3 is CASSLFRASGGVNTGELFF. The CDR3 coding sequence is TGTGCCAGCAGCTTATTTCGGGCTAGCGGGGGAGTGAACACCGGGGAGCTGTTTTTT.

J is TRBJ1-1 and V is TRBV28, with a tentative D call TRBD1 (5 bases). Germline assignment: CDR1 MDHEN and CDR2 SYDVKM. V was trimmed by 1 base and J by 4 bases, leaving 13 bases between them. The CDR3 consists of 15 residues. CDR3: CASSLLGTGGTEAFF. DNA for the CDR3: TGTGCCAGCAGTTTATTGGGGACTGGGGGCACTGAAGCTTTCTTT. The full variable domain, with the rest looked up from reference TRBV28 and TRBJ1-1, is DVKVTQSSRYLVKRTGEKVFLECVQDMDHENMFWYRQDPGLGLRLIYFSYDVKMKEKGDIPEGYSVSREKKERFSLILESASTNQTSMYLCASSLLGTGGTEAFFGQGTRLTVV.

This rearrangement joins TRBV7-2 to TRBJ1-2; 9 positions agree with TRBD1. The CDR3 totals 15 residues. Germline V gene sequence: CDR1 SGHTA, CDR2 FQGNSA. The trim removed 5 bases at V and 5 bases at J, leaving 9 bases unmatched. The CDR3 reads CASSVDIGQGYGYTF. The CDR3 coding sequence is TGTGCCAGCAGCGTCGATATCGGACAGGGGTATGGCTACACCTTC.

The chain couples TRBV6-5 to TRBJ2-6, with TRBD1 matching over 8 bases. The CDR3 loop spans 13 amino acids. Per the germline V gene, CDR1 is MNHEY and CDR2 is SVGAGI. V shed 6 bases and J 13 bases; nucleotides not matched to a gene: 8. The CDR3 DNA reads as TGTGCCAGCAGCCAGGACCGGGACAGGGTCCTGACTTTC. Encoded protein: CASSQDRDRVLTF.

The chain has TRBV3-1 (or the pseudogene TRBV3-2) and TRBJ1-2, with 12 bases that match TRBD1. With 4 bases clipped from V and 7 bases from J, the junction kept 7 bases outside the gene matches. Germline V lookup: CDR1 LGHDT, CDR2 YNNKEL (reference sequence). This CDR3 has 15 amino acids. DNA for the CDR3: TGTGCCAGCAGCCTGGGACAGGGGGCTTCGGGTGGCTACACCTTC. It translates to CASSLGQGASGGYTF.

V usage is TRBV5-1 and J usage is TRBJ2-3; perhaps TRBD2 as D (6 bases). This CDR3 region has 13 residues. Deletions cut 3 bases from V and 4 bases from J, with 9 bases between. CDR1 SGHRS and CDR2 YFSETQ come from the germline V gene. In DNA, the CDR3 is TGCGCCAGCAGCTCGGGACTTTCAGATACGCAGTATTTT. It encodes CASSSGLSDTQYF.

CDR3 protein: CASSPGFRVNEQFF. CDR3 DNA sequence: TGTGCCAGTAGTCCAGGGTTCCGGGTGAATGAGCAGTTCTTC. The chain employs TRBV19 and TRBJ2-1; D might be TRBD1 (5 bases). CDR3 length: 14 amino acids. Germline CDR1 and CDR2: LNHDA and SQIVND (reference sequence). Trimming took 5 bases from V and 7 from J, leaving 15 bases between them.

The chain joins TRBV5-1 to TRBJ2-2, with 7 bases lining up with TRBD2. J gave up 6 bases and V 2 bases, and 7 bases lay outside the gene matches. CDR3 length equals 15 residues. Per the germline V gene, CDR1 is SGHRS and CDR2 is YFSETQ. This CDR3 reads CASSLGLVGAGELFF. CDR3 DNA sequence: TGCGCCAGCAGCTTAGGACTAGTGGGCGCCGGGGAGCTGTTTTTT.

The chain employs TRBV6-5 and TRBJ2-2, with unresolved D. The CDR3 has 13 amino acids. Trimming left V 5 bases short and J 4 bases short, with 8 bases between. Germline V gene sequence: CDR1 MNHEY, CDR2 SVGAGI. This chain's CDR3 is CASSRTVTGELFF. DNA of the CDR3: TGTGCCAGCAGTCGTACAGTCACCGGGGAGCTGTTTTTT.

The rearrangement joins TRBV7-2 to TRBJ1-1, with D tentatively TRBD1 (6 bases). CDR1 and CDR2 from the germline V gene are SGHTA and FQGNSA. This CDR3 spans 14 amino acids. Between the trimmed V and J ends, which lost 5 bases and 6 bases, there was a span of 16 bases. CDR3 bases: TGTGCCAGCAGCCTCCGAGGACAGTTCCCTGAAGCTTTCTTT. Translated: CASSLRGQFPEAFF. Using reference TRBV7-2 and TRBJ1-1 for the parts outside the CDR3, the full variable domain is GAGVSQSPSNKVTEKGKDVELRCDPISGHTALYWYRQSLGQGLEFLIYFQGNSAPDKSGLPSDRFSAERTGGSVSTLTIQRTQQEDSAVYLCASSLRGQFPEAFFGQGTRLTVV.

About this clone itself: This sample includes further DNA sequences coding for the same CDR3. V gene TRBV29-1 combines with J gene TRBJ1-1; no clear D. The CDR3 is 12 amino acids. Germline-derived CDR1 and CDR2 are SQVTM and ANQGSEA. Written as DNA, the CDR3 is TGCAGTGCCGGAGGTGGGAACACTGAAGCTTTCTTT. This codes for CSAGGGNTEAFF.

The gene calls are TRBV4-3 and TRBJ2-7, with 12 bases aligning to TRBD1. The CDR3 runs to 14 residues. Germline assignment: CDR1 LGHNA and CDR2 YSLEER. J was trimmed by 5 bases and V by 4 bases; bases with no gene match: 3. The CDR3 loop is CASSPGTGGHEQYF. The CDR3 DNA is TGCGCCAGCAGCCCCGGGACAGGGGGCCACGAGCAGTACTTC.

The CDR3 here is CASSFGLQASINQPQHF. CDR3 sequence (DNA): TGTGCCAGCAGTTTCGGTCTTCAGGCGTCGATCAATCAGCCCCAGCATTTT. The chain has TRBV28 and TRBJ1-5, with D hard to call. The germline V gene encodes CDR1 MDHEN and CDR2 SYDVKM. With 3 bases removed from V and 3 bases from J, the gap between germline ends came to 18 bases. The CDR3 contains 17 residues.

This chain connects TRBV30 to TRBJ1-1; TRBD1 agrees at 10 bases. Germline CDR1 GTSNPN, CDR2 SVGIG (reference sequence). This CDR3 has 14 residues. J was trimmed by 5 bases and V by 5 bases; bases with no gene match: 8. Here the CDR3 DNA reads TGTGCCTGGGGCACAGGACAGGGGGGGACTGAAGCTTTCTTT. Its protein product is CAWGTGQGGTEAFF.